Below are 26 T cell receptor beta chains sequenced from a single sample in a study of T cell responses to AZD1222 COVID-19 vaccine. Here immunoSEQ multiplex PCR was the method, and the copy in TCRdb shows in-frame clones only, minus some. The profile shows roughly 70,000 clones, around 90% of them singletons. The sequenced sample was peripheral blood, obtained 28 days after the second AZD1222 dose. The receptors were sampled from an adult who received the AZD1222 COVID-19 vaccine.

The V call is TRBV9, the J call TRBJ1-3; tentative D call: TRBD1 (5 bases). The CDR3 is 13 residues long. The V gene's germline CDR1 is SGDLS and CDR2 YYNGEE. Trimming shortened V by 3 bases and J by 3 bases, and 7 bases separated the two germline ends. In DNA form, the CDR3 reads TGTGCCAGCAGCGGGGGCTTTGGAAACACCATATATTTT. Its translation is CASSGGFGNTIYF.

The chain links TRBV11-2 to TRBJ1-1; D gene uncertain. The V end lost 0 bases, the J end lost 4 bases, and 6 bases lay between the germline ends. The CDR3 has 13 amino acids. Germline V CDR1 and CDR2: SGHAT, FQNNGV. This CDR3 reads CASSLEGITEAFF. CDR3 nucleotide sequence: TGTGCCAGCAGCTTAGAGGGGATCACTGAAGCTTTCTTT. Combining the CDR3 with reference TRBV11-2 and TRBJ1-1 gives the whole variable domain EAGVAQSPRYKIIEKRQSVAFWCNPISGHATLYWYQQILGQGPKLLIQFQNNGVVDDSQLPKDRFSAERLKGVDSTLKIQPAKLEDSAVYLCASSLEGITEAFFGQGTRLTVV.

The chain combines TRBV29-1 with TRBJ2-2; D is possibly TRBD2 (5 bases). This CDR3 contains 14 residues. The V gene lost 7 bases and the J gene lost 1 base, with 13 bases spanning the gap. The germline gives CDR1 SQVTM, CDR2 ANQGSEA. The CDR3 region is CSGLRGRNTGELFF. The CDR3 DNA is TGCAGCGGCCTCAGAGGGAGGAACACCGGGGAGCTGTTTTTT.

In this sample, this clone turned up once. The V gene is TRBV7-3, the J gene TRBJ2-1; D might be TRBD1 or TRBD2, each matching 6 bases. Trimming shortened V by 1 base and J by 15 bases, and 22 bases separated the two germline ends. The CDR3 is 15 residues long. Germline CDR1 SGHTA, CDR2 FQGTGA. CDR3 sequence (DNA): TGTGCCAGCAGCTTAAGGTCTTTGTCGGGGGCTCCTTGGTTCTTC. This sequence encodes CASSLRSLSGAPWFF.

The chain uses TRBV4-1 and TRBJ1-5; D possibly corresponds to TRBD1 (5 bases). The length of the CDR3 is 17 residues. V shed 3 bases and J shed 7 bases, with 22 bases lying between them. CDR1 is MGHRA, CDR2 YSYEKL, per germline. CDR3 protein: CASSHPPDIYPGQPQHF. In nucleotides, the CDR3 is TGCGCCAGCAGCCACCCCCCGGACATTTACCCGGGGCAGCCCCAGCATTTT.

The chain has TRBV27 and TRBJ2-7; D remains unclear. In germline, CDR1 is MNHEY, CDR2 SMNVEV (reference sequence). This CDR3 has 14 amino acids. V gave up 6 bases and J gave up 3 bases, with 15 bases separating them. CDR3 sequence (DNA): TGTGCCAGCAGCCCCCAGAACCCCCTCTACGAGCAGTACTTC. It specifies CASSPQNPLYEQYF.

The chain couples TRBV15 to TRBJ1-2; TRBD1 might be the D (5 bases). The germline V gene encodes CDR1 LNHNV and CDR2 YYDKDF (reference sequence). This CDR3 region has 16 residues. The germline V and J ends were trimmed by 0 bases and 5 bases, with 16 bases remaining between them. CDR3: CATSRDRPGLKYGYTF. CDR3 in DNA: TGTGCCACCAGCAGAGATCGTCCAGGGCTGAAGTATGGCTACACCTTC.

This rearrangement joins TRBV5-8 to TRBJ1-6; D ambiguous. The V end lost 4 bases, the J end lost 8 bases, and 4 bases lay between the germline ends. Germline CDR1 is SGHTS and CDR2 is YDEGEE. The CDR3 covers 11 residues. Here the CDR3 reads CASSPYSPLHF. The DNA of the CDR3 is TGTGCCAGCAGCCCGTATTCACCCCTCCACTTT.

V is TRBV27 and J is TRBJ1-6; no clear D. This CDR3 is built from 16 residues. Germline loops: CDR1 MNHEY, CDR2 SMNVEV (reference sequence). Trimming took 4 bases from V and 7 from J, leaving 17 bases between them. The CDR3 coding sequence is TGTGCCAGCAGTTCCCGGGCAGGTTGGGAGAATTCACCCCTCCACTTT. This gives the protein CASSSRAGWENSPLHF.

Only one count was recorded for this clone. This rearrangement joins TRBV2 to TRBJ1-5, with 7 bases identical to TRBD1. V lost 0 bases, J lost 6 bases, and 2 bases stayed unmatched. The CDR3 has 14 amino acids. CDR1 is SNHLY, CDR2 FYNNEI, per germline. This CDR3 is CASSEATGRQPQHF. Written as DNA, the CDR3 is TGTGCCAGCAGTGAAGCGACAGGGCGTCAGCCCCAGCATTTT.

This chain links TRBV15 with TRBJ2-1, with 10 bases that match TRBD2. The CDR3 extends over 18 amino acids. V shed 6 bases and J 1 base; nucleotides not matched to a gene: 12. Germline V gene lookup returns CDR1 LNHNV and CDR2 YYDKDF (reference sequence). The CDR3 protein is CATRQERAGGPSYNEQFF. The CDR3 DNA is TGTGCCACCAGACAGGAAAGAGCGGGAGGGCCGTCCTACAATGAGCAGTTCTTC.

The chain recombines TRBV19 with TRBJ1-1; no definite D call. CDR1 LNHDA and CDR2 SQIVND come from the germline V gene (reference sequence). Trimming removed 0 bases at V and 3 bases at J, with 14 bases between. The CDR3 is 16 amino acids. CDR3 loop: CASSIDRGAMDTEAFF. CDR3 in DNA: TGTGCCAGTAGTATAGATCGGGGAGCGATGGACACTGAAGCTTTCTTT. The entire variable domain, with the rest obtained from reference TRBV19 and TRBJ1-1, is as follows: DGGITQSPKYLFRKEGQNVTLSCEQNLNHDAMYWYRQDPGQGLRLIYYSQIVNDFQKGDIAEGYSVSREKKESFPLTVTSAQKNPTAFYLCASSIDRGAMDTEAFFGQGTRLTVV.

This chain links TRBV6-5 with TRBJ1-2; TRBD1 matches 7 bases. The CDR3 extends over 15 amino acids. In germline, CDR1 is MNHEY, CDR2 SVGAGI. Unmatched junction bases numbered 6, after V lost 2 bases and J lost 3 bases. CDR3 protein: CASSYGTVGDYGYTF. The CDR3 DNA reads TGTGCCAGCAGTTACGGGACAGTAGGCGACTATGGCTACACCTTC.

The chain recombines TRBV19 with TRBJ1-1; D may be TRBD1 (6 bases). Between the trimmed V and J ends, which lost 8 bases and 6 bases, there was a span of 25 bases. Germline V gene lookup returns CDR1 LNHDA and CDR2 SQIVND (reference sequence). The CDR3 consists of 16 residues. As DNA, the CDR3 is TGTGCCAGTTCCCTCGGGGGGACACCCGCCGGTGCTGAAGCTTTCTTT. It translates to CASSLGGTPAGAEAFF.

V is TRBV15 and J is TRBJ2-1, with a tentative D call TRBD2 (5 bases). This CDR3 region has 14 residues. The V gene lost 6 bases and the J gene lost 9 bases, with 18 bases spanning the gap. From germline, CDR1 is LNHNV and CDR2 YYDKDF (reference sequence). The CDR3 sequence: CATRRASGVSEQFF. Here the CDR3 DNA reads TGTGCCACCAGGCGAGCTTCCGGGGTGAGTGAGCAGTTCTTC.

The J gene is TRBJ1-2, the V gene TRBV5-1; 8 bases are shared with TRBD1. The length of the CDR3 is 14 residues. The V gene's germline CDR1 is SGHRS and CDR2 YFSETQ. After removal of 1 base from V and 7 bases from J, the junction contained 6 bases not matched to a gene. The CDR3 DNA follows: TGCGCCAGCAGCTTGTTGACAGGGGAGGGTGGCTACACCTTC. It specifies CASSLLTGEGGYTF. Full variable domain (remainder filled in from reference TRBV5-1 and TRBJ1-2): KAGVTQTPRYLIKTRGQQVTLSCSPISGHRSVSWYQQTPGQGLQFLFEYFSETQRNKGNFPGRFSGRQFSNSRSEMNVSTLELGDSALYLCASSLLTGEGGYTFGSGTRLTVV.

The chain links TRBV7-3 to TRBJ2-3; 7 bases map to TRBD2. The CDR3 extends over 15 amino acids. The V segment lost 1 base and the J segment 2 bases; nucleotides outside the gene matches: 3. CDR1 SGHTA and CDR2 FQGTGA come from the germline V gene. The CDR3 loop is CASSLMGTITDTQYF. The CDR3 DNA reads as TGTGCCAGCAGCTTAATGGGGACTATCACAGATACGCAGTATTTT.

For this clone: An end of the junction does not agree with germline; a read error may underlie this. The chain uses TRBV7-2 and TRBJ2-5, with 9 bases matching TRBD1. Looked up from germline, CDR1 is SGHTA and CDR2 is FQGNSA. This CDR3 is built from 12 residues. The CDR3 coding sequence is TGTGCCAGCAGCTTAAACGGACAGGGGTCCAACTTC. Its translation is CASSLNGQGSNF.

The V gene is TRBV7-3, the J gene TRBJ1-1; no clear D gene. V was trimmed by 1 base and J by 3 bases, leaving 9 bases between them. The CDR3 sequence is 14 residues long. From germline, CDR1 is SGHTA and CDR2 FQGTGA. The CDR3 coding sequence is TGTGCCAGCAGCTTAAGACCCGCGGACACTGAAGCTTTCTTT. This encodes CASSLRPADTEAFF.

This clone appeared a single time. CDR3 protein: CASSPTTDLNTEAFF. Written as DNA, the CDR3 is TGTGCCAGCTCACCAACTACCGATCTGAACACTGAAGCTTTCTTT. The chain has TRBV18 and TRBJ1-1; D call uncertain. Germline CDR1 reads KGHSH; CDR2 reads LQKENI. The length of the CDR3 is 15 residues. With 2 bases removed from V and 0 bases from J, the gap between germline ends came to 10 bases.

This chain connects TRBV29-1 to TRBJ2-7, with 9 bases identical to TRBD2. Germline V gene sequence: CDR1 SQVTM, CDR2 ANQGSEA. The length of the CDR3 is 14 residues. V lost 4 bases, J lost 6 bases, and 10 bases stayed unmatched. This CDR3 is CSVAGLAGHVEQYF. CDR3 nucleotide sequence: TGCAGCGTTGCTGGGCTAGCGGGACATGTCGAGCAGTACTTC.

The chain is built from TRBV19 and TRBJ2-3, with 10 positions matching TRBD2. Germline V gene sequence: CDR1 LNHDA, CDR2 SQIVND (reference sequence). This CDR3 contains 16 residues. Trimming removed 3 bases from V and 3 bases from J; junction bases left unmatched: 6. The CDR3, as DNA: TGTGCCAGTAGTATGCTAGCGGGAGTGGGAACAGATACGCAGTATTTT. Encoded protein: CASSMLAGVGTDTQYF. The full variable domain, its missing parts supplied by reference TRBV19 and TRBJ2-3, is DGGITQSPKYLFRKEGQNVTLSCEQNLNHDAMYWYRQDPGQGLRLIYYSQIVNDFQKGDIAEGYSVSREKKESFPLTVTSAQKNPTAFYLCASSMLAGVGTDTQYFGPGTRLTVL.

CDR3 nucleotides: TGCGCCAGCAGCCCGGACAGGGTGCTGGGTACGCAGTATTTT. It encodes CASSPDRVLGTQYF. The genes are TRBV5-1 and TRBJ2-3; TRBD1 matches at 8 bases. Germline loops: CDR1 SGHRS, CDR2 YFSETQ. Trimming at V came to 4 bases and at J to 8 bases, leaving 9 bases not matched to a gene. This CDR3 has 14 amino acids.

The chain joins TRBV29-1 to TRBJ2-3; D is tentatively TRBD1 or TRBD2 (5 bases each). The germline V and J ends were trimmed by 6 bases and 2 bases, with 18 bases remaining between them. The CDR3 spans 15 residues. Germline assignment: CDR1 SQVTM and CDR2 ANQGSEA. The CDR3 bases are TGCAGCGTACGTAGGGACCCCGAGGCCACAGATACGCAGTATTTT. Its protein is CSVRRDPEATDTQYF.

J is TRBJ1-4 and V is TRBV5-5; D is unclear. The CDR3 has 15 amino acids. Trimming stripped 4 bases from V and 3 bases from J, with 13 bases between. Germline V gene lookup returns CDR1 SGHKS and CDR2 YYEKEE (reference sequence). Here the CDR3 reads CASSLGPYPNEKLFF. CDR3 DNA sequence: TGTGCCAGCAGCCTCGGACCTTATCCTAATGAAAAACTGTTTTTT.

This chain joins TRBV15 and TRBJ1-2, with TRBD1 matching 8 bases. The germline gives CDR1 LNHNV, CDR2 YYDKDF (reference sequence). This CDR3 is 15 amino acids long. V dropped 2 bases and J dropped 0; count of bases not matched to a gene: 2. CDR3 in amino acids: CATSRRTGSNYGYTF. CDR3 DNA: TGTGCCACCAGCAGAAGGACAGGGTCTAACTATGGCTACACCTTC.